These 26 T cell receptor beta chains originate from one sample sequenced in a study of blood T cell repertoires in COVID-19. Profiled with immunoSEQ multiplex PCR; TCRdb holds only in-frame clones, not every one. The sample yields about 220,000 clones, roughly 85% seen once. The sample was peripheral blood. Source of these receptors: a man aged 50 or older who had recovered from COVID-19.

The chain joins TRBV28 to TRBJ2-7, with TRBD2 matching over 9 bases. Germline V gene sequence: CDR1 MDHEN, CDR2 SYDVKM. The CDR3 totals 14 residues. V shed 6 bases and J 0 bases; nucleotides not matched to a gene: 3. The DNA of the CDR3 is TGTGCCAGCAGACTAGCGGGTACCTCCTACGAGCAGTACTTC. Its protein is CASRLAGTSYEQYF.

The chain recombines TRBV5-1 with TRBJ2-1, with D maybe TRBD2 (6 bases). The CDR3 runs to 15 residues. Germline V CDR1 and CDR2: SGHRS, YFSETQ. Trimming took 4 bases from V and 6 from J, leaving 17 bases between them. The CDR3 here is CASSPAVDYGNEQFF. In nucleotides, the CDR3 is TGCGCCAGCAGCCCGGCGGTGGACTACGGCAATGAGCAGTTCTTC.

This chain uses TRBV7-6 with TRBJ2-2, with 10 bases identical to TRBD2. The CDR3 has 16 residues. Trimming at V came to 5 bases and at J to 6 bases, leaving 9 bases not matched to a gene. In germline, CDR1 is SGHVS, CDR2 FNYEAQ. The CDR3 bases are TGTGCCAGCAGCCAAGGGCTAGCGGGAGTGGCCGGGGAGCTGTTTTTT. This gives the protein CASSQGLAGVAGELFF. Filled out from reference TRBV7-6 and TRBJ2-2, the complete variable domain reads GAGVSQSPRYKVTKRGQDVALRCDPISGHVSLYWYRQALGQGPEFLTYFNYEAQQDKSGLPNDRFSAERPEGSISTLTIQRTEQRDSAMYRCASSQGLAGVAGELFFGEGSRLTVL.

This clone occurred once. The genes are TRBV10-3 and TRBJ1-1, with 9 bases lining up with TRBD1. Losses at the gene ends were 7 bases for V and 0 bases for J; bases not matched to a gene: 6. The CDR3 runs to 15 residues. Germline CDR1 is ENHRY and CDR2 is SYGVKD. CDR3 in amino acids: CAITDRGFMNTEAFF. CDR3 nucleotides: TGTGCCATCACCGACAGGGGGTTTATGAACACTGAAGCTTTCTTT.

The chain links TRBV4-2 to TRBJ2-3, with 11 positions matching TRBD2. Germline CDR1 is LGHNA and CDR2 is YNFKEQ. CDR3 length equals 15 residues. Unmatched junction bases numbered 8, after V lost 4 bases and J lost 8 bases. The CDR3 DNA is TGTGCCAGCAGCCTGACTAGCGGGGCCCTGGGTACGCAGTATTTT. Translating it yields CASSLTSGALGTQYF.

The CDR3 loop reads CSAPVPEAFF. The DNA for the CDR3 is TGCAGTGCTCCGGTCCCTGAAGCTTTCTTT. V and J are TRBV20-1 and TRBJ1-1, with no clear D. The CDR3 length is 10 residues. Germline CDR1 is DFQATT and CDR2 is SNEGSKA (reference sequence). V lost 5 bases and J lost 6, with 7 bases in between.

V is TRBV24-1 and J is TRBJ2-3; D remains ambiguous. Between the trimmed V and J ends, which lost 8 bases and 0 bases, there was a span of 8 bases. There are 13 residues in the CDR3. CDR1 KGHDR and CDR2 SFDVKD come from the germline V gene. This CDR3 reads CATKESSTDTQYF. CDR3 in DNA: TGTGCCACCAAGGAGTCTAGCACAGATACGCAGTATTTT.

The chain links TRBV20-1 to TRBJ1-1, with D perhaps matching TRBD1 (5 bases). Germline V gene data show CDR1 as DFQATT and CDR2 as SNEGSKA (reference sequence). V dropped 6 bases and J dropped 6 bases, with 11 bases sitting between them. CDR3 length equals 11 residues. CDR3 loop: CSANRQSEAFF. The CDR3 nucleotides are TGCAGTGCAAATCGACAGTCTGAAGCTTTCTTT.

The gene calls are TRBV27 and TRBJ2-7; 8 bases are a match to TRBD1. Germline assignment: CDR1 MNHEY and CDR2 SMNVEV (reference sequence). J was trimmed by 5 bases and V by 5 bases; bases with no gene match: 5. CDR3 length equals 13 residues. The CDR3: CASSPSDRDEQYF. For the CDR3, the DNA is TGTGCCAGCAGTCCGTCGGACAGGGACGAGCAGTACTTC.

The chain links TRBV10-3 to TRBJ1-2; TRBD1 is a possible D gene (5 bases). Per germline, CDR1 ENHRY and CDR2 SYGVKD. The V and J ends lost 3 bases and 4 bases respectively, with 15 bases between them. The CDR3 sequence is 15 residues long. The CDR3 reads CAISDKEGHSYGYTF. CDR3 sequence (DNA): TGTGCCATCAGTGATAAGGAGGGGCACAGCTATGGCTACACCTTC.

The CDR3 here is CASSLGQGVDYEQYF. The CDR3, as DNA: TGTGCCAGCAGCTTAGGACAGGGTGTTGACTACGAGCAGTACTTC. The chain couples TRBV7-6 to TRBJ2-7; 7 bases agree with TRBD1. CDR3 length: 15 residues. Germline values: CDR1 SGHVS, CDR2 FNYEAQ. The J segment lost 3 bases and the V segment lost 1 base, leaving 6 bases of the junction unmatched.

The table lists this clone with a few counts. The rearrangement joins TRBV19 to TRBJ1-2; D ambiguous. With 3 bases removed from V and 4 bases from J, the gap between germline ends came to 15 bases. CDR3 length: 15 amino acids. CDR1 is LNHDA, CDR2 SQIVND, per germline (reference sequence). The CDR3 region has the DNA TGTGCCAGTAGTATTCTTCAGGCCCAAGGCTATGGCTACACCTTC. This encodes CASSILQAQGYGYTF.

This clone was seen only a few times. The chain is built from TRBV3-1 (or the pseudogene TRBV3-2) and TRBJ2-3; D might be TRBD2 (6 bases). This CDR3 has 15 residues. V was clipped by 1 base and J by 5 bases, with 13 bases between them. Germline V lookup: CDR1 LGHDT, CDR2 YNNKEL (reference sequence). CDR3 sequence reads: CASSQVVWGGDTQYF. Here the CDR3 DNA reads TGTGCCAGCAGCCAAGTGGTGTGGGGAGGAGATACGCAGTATTTT.

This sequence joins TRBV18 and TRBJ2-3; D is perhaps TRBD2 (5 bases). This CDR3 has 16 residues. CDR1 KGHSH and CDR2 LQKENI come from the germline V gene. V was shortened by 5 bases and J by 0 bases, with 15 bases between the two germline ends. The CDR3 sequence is CASSSSSSASTDTQYF. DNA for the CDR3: TGTGCCAGCTCATCTAGCAGCAGTGCTAGCACAGATACGCAGTATTTT.

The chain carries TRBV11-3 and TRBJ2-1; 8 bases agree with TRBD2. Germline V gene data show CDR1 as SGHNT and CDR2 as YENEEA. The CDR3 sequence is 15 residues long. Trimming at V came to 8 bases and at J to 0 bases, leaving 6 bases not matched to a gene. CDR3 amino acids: CASSTGGASYNEQFF. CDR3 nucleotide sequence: TGTGCCAGCTCAACGGGGGGGGCCTCCTACAATGAGCAGTTCTTC. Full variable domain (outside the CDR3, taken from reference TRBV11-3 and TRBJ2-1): EAGVVQSPRYKIIEKKQPVAFWCNPISGHNTLYWYLQNLGQGPELLIRYENEEAVDDSQLPKDRFSAERLKGVDSTLKIQPAELGDSAVYLCASSTGGASYNEQFFGPGTRLTVL.

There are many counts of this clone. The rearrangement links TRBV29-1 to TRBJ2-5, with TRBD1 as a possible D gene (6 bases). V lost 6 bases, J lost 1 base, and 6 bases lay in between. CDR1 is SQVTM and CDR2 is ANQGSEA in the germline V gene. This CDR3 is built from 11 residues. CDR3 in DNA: TGCAGCGTAGGGGGCCAAGAGACCCAGTACTTC. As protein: CSVGGQETQYF.

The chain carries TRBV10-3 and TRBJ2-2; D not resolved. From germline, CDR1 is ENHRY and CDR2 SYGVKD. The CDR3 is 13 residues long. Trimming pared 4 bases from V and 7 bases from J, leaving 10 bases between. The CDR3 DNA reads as TGTGCCATCAGTGTTCAGTTATACGGGGAGCTGTTTTTT. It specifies CAISVQLYGELFF.

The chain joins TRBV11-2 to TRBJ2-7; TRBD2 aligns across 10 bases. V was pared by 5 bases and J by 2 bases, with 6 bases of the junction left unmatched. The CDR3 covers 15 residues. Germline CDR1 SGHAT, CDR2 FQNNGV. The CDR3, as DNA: TGTGCCAGCAGCACCGGGACTAGCGCGACCTACGAGCAGTACTTC. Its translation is CASSTGTSATYEQYF.

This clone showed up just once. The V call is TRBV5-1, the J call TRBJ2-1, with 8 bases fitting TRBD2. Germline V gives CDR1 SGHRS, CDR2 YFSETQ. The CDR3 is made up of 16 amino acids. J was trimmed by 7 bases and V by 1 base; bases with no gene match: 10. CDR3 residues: CASSLFASGSSNEQFF. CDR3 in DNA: TGCGCCAGCAGCTTGTTCGCGAGCGGGAGCAGTAATGAGCAGTTCTTC.

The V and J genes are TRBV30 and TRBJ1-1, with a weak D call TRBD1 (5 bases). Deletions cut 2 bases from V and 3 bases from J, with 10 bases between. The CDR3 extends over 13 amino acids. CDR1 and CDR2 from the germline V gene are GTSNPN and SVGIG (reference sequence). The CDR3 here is CAWSSQGYTEAFF. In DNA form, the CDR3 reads TGTGCCTGGAGTTCTCAGGGTTACACTGAAGCTTTCTTT.

In DNA form, the CDR3 reads TGTGCCAGCAGTCTCGGCGGGCTAGCGGAGACCCAGTACTTC. Protein: CASSLGGLAETQYF. This sequence joins TRBV7-2 and TRBJ2-5, with a weak D call TRBD2 (6 bases). The CDR3 spans 14 residues. Trimming removed 6 bases from V and 5 bases from J, with 16 bases in between. CDR1 SGHTA and CDR2 FQGNSA come from the germline V gene.

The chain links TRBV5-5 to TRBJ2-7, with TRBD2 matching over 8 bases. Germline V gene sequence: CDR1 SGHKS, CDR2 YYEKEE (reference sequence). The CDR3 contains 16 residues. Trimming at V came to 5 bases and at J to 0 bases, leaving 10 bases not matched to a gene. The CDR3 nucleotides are TGTGCCAGCAGTAAAATAACGGGAGGGAGCTCCTACGAGCAGTACTTC. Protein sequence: CASSKITGGSSYEQYF.

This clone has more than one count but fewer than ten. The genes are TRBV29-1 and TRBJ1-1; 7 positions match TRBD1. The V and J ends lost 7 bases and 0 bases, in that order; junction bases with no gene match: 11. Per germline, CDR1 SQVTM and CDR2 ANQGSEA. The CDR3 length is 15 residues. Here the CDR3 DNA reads TGCAGCGCCCAAACAGGGACAGTCATGAACACTGAAGCTTTCTTT. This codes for CSAQTGTVMNTEAFF.

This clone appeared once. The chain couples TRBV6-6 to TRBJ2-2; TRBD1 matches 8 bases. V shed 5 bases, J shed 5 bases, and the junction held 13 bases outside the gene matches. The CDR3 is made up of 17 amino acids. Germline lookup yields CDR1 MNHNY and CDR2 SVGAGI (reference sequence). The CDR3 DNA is TGTGCCAGCAGTCATCGGACAGGGTTAGTTTGGACCGGGGAGCTGTTTTTT. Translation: CASSHRTGLVWTGELFF.

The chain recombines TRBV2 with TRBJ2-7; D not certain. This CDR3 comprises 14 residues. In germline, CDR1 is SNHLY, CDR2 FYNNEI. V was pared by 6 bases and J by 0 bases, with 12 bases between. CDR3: CASRKPASSYEQYF. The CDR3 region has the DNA TGTGCCAGCAGGAAGCCCGCTAGCTCCTACGAGCAGTACTTC.

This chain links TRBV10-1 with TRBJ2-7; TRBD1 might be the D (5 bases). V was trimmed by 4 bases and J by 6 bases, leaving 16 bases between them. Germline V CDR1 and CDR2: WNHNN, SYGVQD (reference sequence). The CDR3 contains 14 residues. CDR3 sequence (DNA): TGCGCCAGCAGTGTGGGCAGGGCTGGTGTCGAGCAGTACTTC. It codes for CASSVGRAGVEQYF.